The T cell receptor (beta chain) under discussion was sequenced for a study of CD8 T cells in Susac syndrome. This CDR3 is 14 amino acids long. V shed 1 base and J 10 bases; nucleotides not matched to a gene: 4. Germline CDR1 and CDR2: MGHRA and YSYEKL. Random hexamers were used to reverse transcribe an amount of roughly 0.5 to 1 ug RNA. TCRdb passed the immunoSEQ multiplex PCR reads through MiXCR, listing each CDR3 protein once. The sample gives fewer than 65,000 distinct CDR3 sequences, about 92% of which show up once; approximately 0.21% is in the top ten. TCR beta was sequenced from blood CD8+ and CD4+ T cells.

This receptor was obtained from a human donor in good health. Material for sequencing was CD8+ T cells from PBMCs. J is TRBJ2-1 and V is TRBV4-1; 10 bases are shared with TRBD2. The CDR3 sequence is CASSQAAGGREQFF. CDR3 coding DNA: TGCGCCAGCAGCCAAGCAGCGGGGGGGAGGGAGCAGTTCTTC.